This entry concerns a single TCR beta chain. The junction departs from the called germline gene at one end, perhaps through a read error. This specimen comes from a study of PD-L1 blockade in urothelial cancer. Time point described: pretreatment peripheral blood. Method: immunoSEQ multiplex PCR; TCRdb's copy keeps in-frame clones and lacks some. The sample has some 87,000 clones, roughly 91% seen once. The CDR3 totals 15 residues. Germline V lookup: CDR1 SSHAT, CDR2 FNYEAQ (reference sequence). The clonotype originates from a man aged 55 to 69 with urothelial cancer. The sequences come from PBMCs, collected around atezolizumab (anti-PD-L1) treatment. V usage is TRBV7-7 and J usage is TRBJ2-3, with 8 nucleotides matching TRBD2. CDR3 sequence (DNA): TGTGCTAGCAGCTTGGGACTAGTTAACACAGATACGCAGTATTTT. Amino acid sequence: CASSLGLVNTDTQYF.